Given below is one T cell receptor beta chain in context. Its specificity is not known. CDR1 is MNHEY, CDR2 SMNVEV, per germline (reference sequence). Trimming pared 6 bases from V and 0 bases from J, leaving 11 bases between. The CDR3 consists of 14 residues. The data were taken from a study of cytomegalovirus exposure and HLA in healthy donors. Study-level results: Subsequent analysis revealed that first-cohort TCR clusters tended to co-occur in the 130 or so validation repertoires.

Here immunoSEQ multiplex PCR was the method, and the copy in TCRdb shows in-frame clones only, minus some. The sample has about 110,000 clones, around 87% seen once. The genes are TRBV27 and TRBJ1-2; no clear D. The receptor comes from a woman between 18 and 29 years old in good health and CMV-seropositive. The source material was PBMCs. CDR3 sequence (DNA): TGTGCCAGCAGGCGGGCGGGAGCTAACTATGGCTACACCTTC. This gives the protein CASRRAGANYGYTF.